This TCR beta chain is from a study of blood T cell repertoires in COVID-19. CDR1 is SGHRS and CDR2 is YFSETQ in the germline V gene. The CDR3 contains 16 residues. V was pared by 3 bases and J by 0 bases, with 13 bases between. The study drew participants aged about 18 to 90 years from 24 US areas. Participants had their cohort set by participant-reported clinical history. The authors' processing: Using reference gene primer amplification, nucleated cell counts were estimated. Sequenced by immunoSEQ multiplex PCR; TCRdb stores in-frame clones only, minus some. D and trimming were read from the DNA, whereas the V and J calls and clone size are those reported in that table. The repertoire holds about 220,000 clones, with 82% as singletons.

The sequenced sample consisted of PBMCs or T cells enriched from blood (not recorded which). This receptor was taken from a woman aged 60-75 years who had recovered from COVID-19. This chain connects TRBV5-1 to TRBJ2-1; maybe TRBD1 (6 bases). CDR3 DNA: TGCGCCAGCAGCTATTCGCCAGGGGCCTCCTACAATGAGCAGTTCTTC. It yields the protein CASSYSPGASYNEQFF.